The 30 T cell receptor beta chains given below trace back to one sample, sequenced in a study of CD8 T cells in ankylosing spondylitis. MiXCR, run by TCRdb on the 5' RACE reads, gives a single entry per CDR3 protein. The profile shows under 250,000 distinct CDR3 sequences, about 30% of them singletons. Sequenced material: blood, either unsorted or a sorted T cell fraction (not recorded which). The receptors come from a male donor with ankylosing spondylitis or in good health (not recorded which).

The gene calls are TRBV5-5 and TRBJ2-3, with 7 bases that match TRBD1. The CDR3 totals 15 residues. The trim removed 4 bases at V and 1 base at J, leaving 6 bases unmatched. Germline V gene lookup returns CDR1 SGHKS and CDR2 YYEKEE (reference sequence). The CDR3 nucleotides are TGTGCCAGCAGCCCCATGGACAGGCGCACAGATACGCAGTATTTT. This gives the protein CASSPMDRRTDTQYF.

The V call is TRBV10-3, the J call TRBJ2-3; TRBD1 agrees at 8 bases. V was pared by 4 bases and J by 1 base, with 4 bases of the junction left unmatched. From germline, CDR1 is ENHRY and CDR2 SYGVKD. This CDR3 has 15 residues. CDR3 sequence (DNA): TGTGCCATCAGTGCTACAGGGGGAGGCACAGATACGCAGTATTTT. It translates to CAISATGGGTDTQYF.

In DNA form, the CDR3 reads TGCAGTGCTAGAGTACTGGTTCGGAACACTGAAGCTTTCTTT. Protein sequence: CSARVLVRNTEAFF. The gene calls are TRBV20-1 and TRBJ1-1; D is unresolved. The V gene's germline CDR1 is DFQATT and CDR2 SNEGSKA (reference sequence). The V end lost 1 base, the J end lost 1 base, and 10 bases lay between the germline ends. The CDR3 length is 14 residues.

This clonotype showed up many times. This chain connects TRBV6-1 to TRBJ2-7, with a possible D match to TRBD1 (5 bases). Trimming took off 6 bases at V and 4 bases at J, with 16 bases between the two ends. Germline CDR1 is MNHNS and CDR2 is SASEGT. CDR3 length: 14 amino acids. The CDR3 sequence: CASSQSQGGYEQYF. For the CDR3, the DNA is TGTGCCAGCAGCCAAAGCCAGGGTGGGTACGAGCAGTACTTC.

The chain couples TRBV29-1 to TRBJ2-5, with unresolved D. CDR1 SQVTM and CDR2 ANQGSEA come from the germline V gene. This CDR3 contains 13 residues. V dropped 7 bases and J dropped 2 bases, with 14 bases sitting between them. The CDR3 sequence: CSAYHVNQETQYF. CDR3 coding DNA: TGCAGCGCATATCACGTGAATCAAGAGACCCAGTACTTC.

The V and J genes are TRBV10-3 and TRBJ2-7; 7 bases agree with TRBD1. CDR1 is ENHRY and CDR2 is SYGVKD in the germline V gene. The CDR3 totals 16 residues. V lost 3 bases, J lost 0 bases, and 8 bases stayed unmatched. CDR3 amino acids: CAISDHTGESSYEQYF. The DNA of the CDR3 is TGTGCCATCAGTGACCACACAGGGGAAAGCTCCTACGAGCAGTACTTC.

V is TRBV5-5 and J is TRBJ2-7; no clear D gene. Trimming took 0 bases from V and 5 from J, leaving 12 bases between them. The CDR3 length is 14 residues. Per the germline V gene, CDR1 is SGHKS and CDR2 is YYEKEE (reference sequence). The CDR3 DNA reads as TGTGCCAGCAGCTTGGACGGACCCTCAAACGAGCAGTACTTC. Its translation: CASSLDGPSNEQYF.

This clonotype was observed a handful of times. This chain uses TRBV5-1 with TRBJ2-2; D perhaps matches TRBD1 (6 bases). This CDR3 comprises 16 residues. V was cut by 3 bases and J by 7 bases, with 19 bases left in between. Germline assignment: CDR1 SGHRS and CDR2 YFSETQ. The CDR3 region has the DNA TGCGCCAGCAGCTCTTCCACAGGGCGGATCAACGGGGAGCTGTTTTTT. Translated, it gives CASSSSTGRINGELFF.

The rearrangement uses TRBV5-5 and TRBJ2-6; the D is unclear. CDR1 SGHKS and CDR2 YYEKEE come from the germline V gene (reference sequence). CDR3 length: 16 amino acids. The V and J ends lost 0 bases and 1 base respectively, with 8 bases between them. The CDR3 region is CASSLASGSGANVLTF. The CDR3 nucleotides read TGTGCCAGCAGCTTGGCTAGTGGTTCTGGGGCCAACGTCCTGACTTTC.

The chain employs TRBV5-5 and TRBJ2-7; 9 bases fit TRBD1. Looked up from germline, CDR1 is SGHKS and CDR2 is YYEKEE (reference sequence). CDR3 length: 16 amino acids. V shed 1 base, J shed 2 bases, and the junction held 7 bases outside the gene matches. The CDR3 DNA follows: TGTGCCAGCAGCTTGAGGACAGGGGCCTTAACCTACGAGCAGTACTTC. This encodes CASSLRTGALTYEQYF.

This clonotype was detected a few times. The CDR3, as DNA: TGTGCCATCAGACGGGGGACTGACACAGATACGCAGTATTTT. This translates into CAIRRGTDTDTQYF. V and J are TRBV10-3 and TRBJ2-3; D perhaps matches TRBD2 (6 bases). Germline V gene data show CDR1 as ENHRY and CDR2 as SYGVKD. Trimming left V 6 bases short and J 2 bases short, with 12 bases between. The CDR3 spans 14 residues.

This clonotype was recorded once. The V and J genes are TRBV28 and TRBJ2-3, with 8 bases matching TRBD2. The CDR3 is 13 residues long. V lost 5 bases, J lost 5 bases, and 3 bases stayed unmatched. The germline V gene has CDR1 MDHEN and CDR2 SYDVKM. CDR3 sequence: CASSRLAGDTQYF. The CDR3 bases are TGTGCCAGCAGTCGGCTAGCGGGAGATACGCAGTATTTT.

The CDR3 here is CSARQASYNEQFF. DNA for the CDR3: TGCAGTGCTAGGCAGGCCTCCTACAATGAGCAGTTCTTC. This chain connects TRBV20-1 to TRBJ2-1; D is unclear. In germline, CDR1 is DFQATT, CDR2 SNEGSKA (reference sequence). CDR3 length: 13 amino acids. V was clipped by 3 bases and J by 0 bases, with 6 bases between them.

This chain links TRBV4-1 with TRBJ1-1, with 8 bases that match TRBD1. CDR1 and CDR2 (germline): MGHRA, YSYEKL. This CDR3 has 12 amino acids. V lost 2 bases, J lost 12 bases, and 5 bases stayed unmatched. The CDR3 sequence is CASSQLDRGTFF. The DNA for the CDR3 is TGCGCCAGCAGCCAACTAGACAGGGGAACTTTCTTT.

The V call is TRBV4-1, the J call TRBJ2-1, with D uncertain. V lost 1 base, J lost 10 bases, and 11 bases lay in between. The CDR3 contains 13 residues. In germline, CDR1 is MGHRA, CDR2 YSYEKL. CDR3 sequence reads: CASSQVVKGEQFF. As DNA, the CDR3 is TGCGCCAGCAGCCAAGTGGTGAAAGGGGAGCAGTTCTTC.

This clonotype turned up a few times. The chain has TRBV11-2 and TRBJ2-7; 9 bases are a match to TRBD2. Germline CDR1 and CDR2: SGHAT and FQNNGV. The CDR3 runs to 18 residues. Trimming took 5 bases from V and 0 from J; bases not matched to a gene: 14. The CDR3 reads CASSRLGVIAGASYEQYF. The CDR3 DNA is TGTGCCAGCAGCCGATTGGGGGTTATAGCGGGGGCCTCCTACGAGCAGTACTTC. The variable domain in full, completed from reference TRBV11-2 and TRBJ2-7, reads EAGVAQSPRYKIIEKRQSVAFWCNPISGHATLYWYQQILGQGPKLLIQFQNNGVVDDSQLPKDRFSAERLKGVDSTLKIQPAKLEDSAVYLCASSRLGVIAGASYEQYFGPGTRLTVT.

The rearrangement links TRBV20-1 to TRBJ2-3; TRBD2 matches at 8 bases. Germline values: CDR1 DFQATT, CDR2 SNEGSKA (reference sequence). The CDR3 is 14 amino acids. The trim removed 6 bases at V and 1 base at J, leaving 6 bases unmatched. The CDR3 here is CSATRGAGTDTQYF. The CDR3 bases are TGCAGTGCGACGCGGGGGGCGGGCACAGATACGCAGTATTTT.

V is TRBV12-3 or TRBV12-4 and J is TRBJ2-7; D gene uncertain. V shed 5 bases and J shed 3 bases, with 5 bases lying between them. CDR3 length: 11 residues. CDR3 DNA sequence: TGTGCCAGCAGTGCCTTCTACGAGCAGTACTTC. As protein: CASSAFYEQYF.

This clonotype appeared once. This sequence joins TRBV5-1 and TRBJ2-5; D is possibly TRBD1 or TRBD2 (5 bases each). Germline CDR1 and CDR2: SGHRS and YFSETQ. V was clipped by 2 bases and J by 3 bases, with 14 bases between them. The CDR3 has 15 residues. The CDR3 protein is CASSLTKGTKETQYF. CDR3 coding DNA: TGCGCCAGCAGCTTAACGAAGGGGACGAAAGAGACCCAGTACTTC.

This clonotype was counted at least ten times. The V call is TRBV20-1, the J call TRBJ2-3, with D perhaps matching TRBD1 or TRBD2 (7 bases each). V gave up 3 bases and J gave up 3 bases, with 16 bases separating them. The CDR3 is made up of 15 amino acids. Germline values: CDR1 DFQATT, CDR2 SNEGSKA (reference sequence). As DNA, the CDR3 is TGCAGTGCTAGCAGGGGGGGAAGCGGGACAGATACGCAGTATTTT. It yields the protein CSASRGGSGTDTQYF.

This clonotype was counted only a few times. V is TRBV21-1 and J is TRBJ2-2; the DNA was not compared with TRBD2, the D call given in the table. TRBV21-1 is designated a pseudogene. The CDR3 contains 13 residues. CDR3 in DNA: TGTGGAGGGGCCACAGGAGGGACCGGGGAGCTGTTTTTT. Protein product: CGGATGGTGELFF.

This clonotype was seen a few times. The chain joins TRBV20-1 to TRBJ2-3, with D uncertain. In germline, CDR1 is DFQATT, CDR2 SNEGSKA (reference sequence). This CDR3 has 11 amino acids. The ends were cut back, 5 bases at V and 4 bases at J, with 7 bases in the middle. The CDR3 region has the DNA TGCAGTGCTCCGCTTCCAGATACGCAGTATTTT. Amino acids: CSAPLPDTQYF.

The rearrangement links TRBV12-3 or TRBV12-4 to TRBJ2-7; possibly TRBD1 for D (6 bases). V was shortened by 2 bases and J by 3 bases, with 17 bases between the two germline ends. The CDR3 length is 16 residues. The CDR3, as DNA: TGTGCCAGCAGTTTACGCTCTGGGCAGGGGAGCTACGAGCAGTACTTC. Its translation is CASSLRSGQGSYEQYF.

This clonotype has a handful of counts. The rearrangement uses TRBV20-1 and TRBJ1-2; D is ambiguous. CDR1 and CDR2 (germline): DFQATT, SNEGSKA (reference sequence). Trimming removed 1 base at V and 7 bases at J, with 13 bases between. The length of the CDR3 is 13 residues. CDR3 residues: CSARVPGRSGYTF. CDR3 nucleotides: TGCAGTGCTAGAGTACCTGGCAGGAGTGGCTACACCTTC.

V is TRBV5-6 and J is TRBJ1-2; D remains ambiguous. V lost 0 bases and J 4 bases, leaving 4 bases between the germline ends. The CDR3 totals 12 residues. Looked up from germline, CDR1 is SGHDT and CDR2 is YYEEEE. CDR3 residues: CASSLGTYGYTF. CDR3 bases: TGTGCCAGCAGCTTGGGGACCTATGGCTACACCTTC.

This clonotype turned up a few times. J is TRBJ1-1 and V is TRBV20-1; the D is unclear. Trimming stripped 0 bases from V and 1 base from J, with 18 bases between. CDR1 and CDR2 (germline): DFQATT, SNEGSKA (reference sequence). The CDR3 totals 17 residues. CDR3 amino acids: CSARDLSGLSGNTEAFF. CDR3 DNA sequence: TGCAGTGCTAGAGATCTCAGCGGGTTGTCGGGGAACACTGAAGCTTTCTTT.

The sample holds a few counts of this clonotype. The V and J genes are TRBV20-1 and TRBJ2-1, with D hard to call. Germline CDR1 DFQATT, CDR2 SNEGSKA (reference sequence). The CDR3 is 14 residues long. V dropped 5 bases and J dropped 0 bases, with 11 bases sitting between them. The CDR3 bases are TGCAGTGCTGCCTCAAGAAGCTCCTACAATGAGCAGTTCTTC. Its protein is CSAASRSSYNEQFF.

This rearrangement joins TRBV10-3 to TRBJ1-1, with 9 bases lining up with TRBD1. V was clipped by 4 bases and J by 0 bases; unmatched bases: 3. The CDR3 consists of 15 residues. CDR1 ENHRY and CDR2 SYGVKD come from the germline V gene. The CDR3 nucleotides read TGTGCCATCAGTGGGGGGACAGGGTTGAACACTGAAGCTTTCTTT. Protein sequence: CAISGGTGLNTEAFF.

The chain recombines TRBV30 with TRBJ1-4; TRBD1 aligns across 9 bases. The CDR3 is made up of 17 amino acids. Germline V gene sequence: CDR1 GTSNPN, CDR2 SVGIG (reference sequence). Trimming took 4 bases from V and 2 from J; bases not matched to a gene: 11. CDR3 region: CAWNSGQGFSTNEKLFF. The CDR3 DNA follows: TGTGCCTGGAATTCGGGACAGGGTTTTAGCACTAATGAAAAACTGTTTTTT. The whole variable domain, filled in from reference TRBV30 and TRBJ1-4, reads SQTIHQWPATLVQPVGSPLSLECTVEGTSNPNLYWYRQAAGRGLQLLFYSVGIGQISSEVPQNLSASRPQDRQFILSSKKLLLSDSGFYLCAWNSGQGFSTNEKLFFGSGTQLSVL.

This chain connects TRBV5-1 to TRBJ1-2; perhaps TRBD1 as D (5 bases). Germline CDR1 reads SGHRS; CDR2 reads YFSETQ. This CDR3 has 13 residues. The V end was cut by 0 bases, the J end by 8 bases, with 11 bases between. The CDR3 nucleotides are TGCGCCAGCAGCTTGGCAGGGAGCGACGGCTACACCTTC. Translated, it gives CASSLAGSDGYTF.